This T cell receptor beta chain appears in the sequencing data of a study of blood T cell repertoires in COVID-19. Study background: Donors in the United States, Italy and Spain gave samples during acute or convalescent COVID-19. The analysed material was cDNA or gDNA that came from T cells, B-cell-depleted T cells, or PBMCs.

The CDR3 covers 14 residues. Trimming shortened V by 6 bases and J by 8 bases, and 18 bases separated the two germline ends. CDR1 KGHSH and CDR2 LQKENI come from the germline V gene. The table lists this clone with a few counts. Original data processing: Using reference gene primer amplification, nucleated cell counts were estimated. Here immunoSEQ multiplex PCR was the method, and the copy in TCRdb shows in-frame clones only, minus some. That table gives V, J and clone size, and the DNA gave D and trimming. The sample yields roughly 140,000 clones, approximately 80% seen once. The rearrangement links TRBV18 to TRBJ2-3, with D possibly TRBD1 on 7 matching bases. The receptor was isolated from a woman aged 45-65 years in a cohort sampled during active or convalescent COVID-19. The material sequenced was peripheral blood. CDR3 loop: CASSRDSREGTQYF. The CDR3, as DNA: TGTGCCAGCTCGCGGGACAGTAGGGAAGGTACGCAGTATTTT.